Reported below is one T cell receptor (beta chain). Its matching antigen is unknown. The source of the sample is a study of shared clonotypes between healthy human individuals. Germline V gives CDR1 SGHTA, CDR2 FQGNSA. Trimming removed 1 base at V and 6 bases at J, with 10 bases between. This CDR3 is 15 amino acids long. Study-wide results and limits: Even with large depth, rarefaction showed that sorted-subset sequencing was incomplete. It was observed that 5% to 6% of naive CD4 clonotypes were shared across a few donors. Memory subsets generally showed lower estimated richness than naive subsets.

TCRdb keeps only in-frame clones here, not all; method: immunoSEQ multiplex PCR. The top ten clones hold approximately 1.5% of a sample with about 980,000 clones, 60% to 85% of them seen once. V is TRBV7-2 and J is TRBJ1-6; possible D gene TRBD1, 5 bases. The sample comprised memory CD4+ T cells sorted from blood. The sample's subset: CD45RA-negative fraction. The receptor was isolated from a man aged 18-30 years in good health. CDR3 in amino acids: CASSLVWRGNSPLHF. In nucleotides, the CDR3 is TGTGCCAGCAGCTTAGTGTGGAGGGGTAATTCACCCCTCCACTTT.